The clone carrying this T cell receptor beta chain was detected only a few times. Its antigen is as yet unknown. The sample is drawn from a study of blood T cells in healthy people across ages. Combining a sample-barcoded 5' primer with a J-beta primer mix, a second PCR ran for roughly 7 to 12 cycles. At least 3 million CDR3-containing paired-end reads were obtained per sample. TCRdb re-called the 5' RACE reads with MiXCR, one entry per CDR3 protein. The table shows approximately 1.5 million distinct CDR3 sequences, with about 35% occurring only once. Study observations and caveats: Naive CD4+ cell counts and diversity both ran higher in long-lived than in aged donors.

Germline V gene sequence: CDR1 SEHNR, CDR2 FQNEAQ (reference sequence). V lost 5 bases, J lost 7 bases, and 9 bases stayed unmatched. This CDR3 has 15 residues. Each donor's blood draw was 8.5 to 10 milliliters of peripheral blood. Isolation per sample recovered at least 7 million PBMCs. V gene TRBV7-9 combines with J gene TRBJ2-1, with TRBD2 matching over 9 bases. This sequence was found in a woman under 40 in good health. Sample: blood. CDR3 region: CASSEGTSLGNEQFF. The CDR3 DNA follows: TGTGCCAGCAGCGAGGGGACTAGCTTGGGGAATGAGCAGTTCTTC. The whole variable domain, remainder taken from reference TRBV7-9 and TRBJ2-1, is DTGVSQNPRHKITKRGQNVTFRCDPISEHNRLYWYRQTLGQGPEFLTYFQNEAQLEKSRLLSDRFSAERPKGSFSTLEIQRTEQGDSAMYLCASSEGTSLGNEQFFGPGTRLTVL.